This is a list of T cell receptor beta chains from one sample in a study of CD8 T cells in ankylosing spondylitis. TCRdb re-derived calls from the 5' RACE reads in MiXCR, one entry per CDR3 protein. The table lists 670,000 or so distinct CDR3 sequences, 15% to 20% of them singletons. Sequenced material: blood, either unsorted or a sorted T cell fraction (not recorded which). Receptors were obtained from a male donor with ankylosing spondylitis. CDR3s include the opening cysteine and the closing phenylalanine or tryptophan. A D gene is named only where the DNA matches it firmly. Some rows mark clone size as missing; the rest say once, few, many or name a class of expanded clone.

len | j_gene | abundance | d_gene | v_gene | CDR3aa | CDR3nt
15 | TRBJ1-1 | - | - | TRBV7-2 | CASSLVAPPGKDAFF | TGTGCCAGCAGCCTAGTGGCCCCCCCGGGCAAGGATGCTTTCTTT
13 | TRBJ2-7 | few | TRBD2 | TRBV4-2 | CATLTSGPPEQYF | TGTGCCACCCTCACTAGCGGACCCCCCGAGCAGTACTTC
16 | TRBJ1-5 | few | - | TRBV12-3/TRBV12-4 | CASSFGGGSGNQPQHF | TGTGCCAGCAGTTTCGGGGGGGGCAGTGGGAATCAGCCCCAGCATTTT
16 | TRBJ2-7 | - | TRBD2 | TRBV2 | CASSLRGTSGSYEQYF | TGTGCCAGCAGCCTAAGAGGGACTAGCGGTTCCTACGAGCAGTACTTC
14 | TRBJ2-1 | - | TRBD1 | TRBV5-6 | CASSFGQGYNEQFF | TGTGCCAGCAGCTTCGGACAGGGCTACAATGAGCAGTTCTTC
11 | TRBJ2-1 | few | - | TRBV7-2 | CASSSQGQQFF | TGTGCCAGCAGCTCTCAGGGCCAGCAGTTCTTC
15 | TRBJ2-1 | - | TRBD2 | TRBV10-3 | CATLAGDSSYNEQFF | TGTGCCACCCTAGCGGGGGATAGCTCCTACAATGAGCAGTTCTTC
16 | TRBJ2-7 | few | TRBD1 | TRBV12-3/TRBV12-4 | CASSFTPGQGGYEQYF | TGTGCCAGCAGCTTCACACCGGGACAGGGGGGTTACGAGCAGTACTTC
14 | TRBJ1-5 | once | - | TRBV20-1 | CSASIARDNQPQHF | TGCAGTGCTAGTATTGCCAGAGATAATCAGCCCCAGCATTTT
11 | TRBJ2-7 | many | - | TRBV6-5 | CASTGVGEQYF | TGTGCCAGCACGGGCGTAGGGGAGCAGTACTTC
15 | TRBJ1-1 | - | - | TRBV3-1 | CASSQDPSVNTEAFF | TGTGCCAGCAGCCAAGATCCGTCAGTGAACACTGAAGCTTTCTTT